This T cell receptor beta chain was obtained from a study of blood T cell repertoires in COVID-19. About the study: Samples taken during acute and convalescent COVID-19 were collected in the United States, Italy and Spain. PBMCs, B-cell-depleted T cells, or T cells were the source of the cDNA or gDNA that made up the material.

Measured with immunoSEQ multiplex PCR; TCRdb has only the in-frame clones, and not every one. The data hold 75,000 to 95,000 clones, with about 79% observed a single time. The CDR3 sequence is 15 residues long. V lost 2 bases and J lost 4; bases outside the gene matches: 4. Germline CDR1 reads MNHEY; CDR2 reads SVGAGI. This sequence joins TRBV6-5 and TRBJ1-4, with 7 bases identical to TRBD1. The sequence derives from a man between 60 and 70 years old with acute or convalescent COVID-19. The sample was peripheral blood. The CDR3 sequence is CASSYEGAVNEKLFF. As DNA, the CDR3 is TGTGCCAGCAGTTACGAGGGGGCGGTTAATGAAAAACTGTTTTTT.